This is a list of T cell receptor beta chains from one sample in a study of post-analysis software for immune sequencing data. TCRdb used MiXCR to reprocess the PCR reads, holding one entry per CDR3 protein. Of some 260,000 distinct CDR3 sequences listed, 30% to 45% are singletons. Sequenced: blood. Source of these receptors: a girl aged 10 to 17 with multiple sclerosis. CDR3s leave out the opening cysteine and the closing phenylalanine or tryptophan. Each record gives: V gene, J gene, CDR3 protein.

TRBV3-1	TRBJ2-3	ASSRNQGDQDTQY
TRBV7-2	TRBJ1-1	ASGKGVAAEAF
TRBV20-1	TRBJ1-6	SARVDPTLLH
TRBV15	TRBJ2-1	ATSRDPLRWGSGDEQF
TRBV7-2	TRBJ2-5	ASSSYSGTPRVEY
TRBV20-1	TRBJ2-5	SGAGGPRETQY
TRBV12-3/TRBV12-4	TRBJ2-1	ASRRLGLNEQF
TRBV19	TRBJ1-5	ASSPTAYSNQPQH
TRBV14	TRBJ2-1	ASSQDLDLEQF
TRBV10-3	TRBJ2-1	AISGGSSYNEQF